These 7 T cell receptor beta chains were all obtained from the same sample, sequenced in a study of regulatory T cells in long-lasting Graves disease. Time point reported: newly diagnosed GD, antithyroid drugs for less than 3 months. PBMC-derived RNA was used for the TCR library. Combining iRepertoire HTBI primers with Arm-PCR of CDR3 regions, the authors built TCR beta libraries. TCRdb re-called the multiplex PCR reads through MiXCR, storing one row per CDR3 protein. Altogether roughly 530,000 distinct CDR3 sequences are present, 15% to 20% being singletons, with the ten largest covering around a quarter. Separately, the same data were catalogued under a study of T cells in Graves' hyperthyroidism and ophthalmopathy.

The input for sequencing was peripheral blood mononuclear cells (PBMCs), taken at new diagnosis, from a patient treated with antithyroid drugs. All receptors derive from a woman aged 35-60 years with Graves disease.

This clonotype was seen ten or more times. The chain links TRBV12-3 or TRBV12-4 to TRBJ1-1; 9 bases are shared with TRBD1. This CDR3 is built from 16 residues. V shed 3 bases and J 4 bases; nucleotides not matched to a gene: 9. This chain's CDR3 is CASSFGPGQGPTEAFF. CDR3 bases: TGTGCCAGCAGTTTCGGACCGGGACAGGGTCCCACTGAAGCTTTCTTT.

Remarks on this clonotype: This may come from a read error, since a much larger clone is one base off. The rearrangement uses TRBV4-1 and TRBJ1-1; no clear D. The CDR3 has 13 residues. Germline assignment: CDR1 MGHRA and CDR2 YSYEKL. CDR3 bases: TGCGCCGGCAGCCCCGGCAAGAGCACTGAAGCTTTCTTT. It encodes CAGSPGKSTEAFF.

This clonotype occurred many times. V and J are TRBV18 and TRBJ1-1; D gene uncertain. The CDR3 covers 14 residues. Looked up from germline, CDR1 is KGHSH and CDR2 is LQKENI. The ends were cut back, 0 bases at V and 3 bases at J, with 8 bases in the middle. CDR3 residues: CASSPPRGYTEAFF. The CDR3, as DNA: TGTGCCAGCTCACCACCGAGAGGGTACACTGAAGCTTTCTTT.

A few counts support this clonotype. The chain joins TRBV5-1 to TRBJ2-3; D gene uncertain. Germline V gene sequence: CDR1 SGHRS, CDR2 YFSETQ. V gave up 2 bases and J gave up 5 bases, with 12 bases separating them. There are 14 residues in the CDR3. The CDR3 sequence is CASSLEGIGDTQYF. For the CDR3, the DNA is TGCGCCAGCAGCTTAGAAGGGATTGGAGATACGCAGTATTTT.

This clonotype showed up many times. This chain uses TRBV11-2 with TRBJ2-7; D is possibly TRBD1 or TRBD2 (5 bases each). The V and J ends lost 5 bases and 0 bases respectively, with 11 bases between them. The CDR3 length is 14 residues. Per the germline V gene, CDR1 is SGHAT and CDR2 is FQNNGV. The CDR3 coding sequence is TGTGCCAGCAGCAACCGGGACGGCTCCTACGAGCAGTACTTC. It is translated as CASSNRDGSYEQYF.

This chain uses TRBV6-1 with TRBJ1-2, with TRBD1 matching 7 bases. The CDR3 covers 14 residues. The V segment lost 11 bases and the J segment 0 bases; nucleotides outside the gene matches: 9. Germline V gives CDR1 MNHNS, CDR2 SASEGT. CDR3 sequence: CASGEGATNYGYTF. The CDR3 region has the DNA TGTGCCTCCGGCGAGGGGGCCACTAACTATGGCTACACCTTC.

This clonotype has just a few counts. The V and J genes are TRBV4-1 and TRBJ1-2; TRBD1 agrees at 7 bases. The CDR3 covers 14 residues. Germline lookup yields CDR1 MGHRA and CDR2 YSYEKL. The trim removed 1 base at V and 8 bases at J, leaving 7 bases unmatched. The CDR3 protein is CASSQGAQGVGYTF. The CDR3 DNA reads as TGCGCCAGCAGCCAAGGAGCGCAGGGGGTAGGCTACACCTTC.